This entry features one T cell receptor (beta chain) sequence. Its target antigen remains unknown. Per-nucleotide qualities are absent, and no much larger clonotype sits a single base away. The germline V gene specifies SGDLS as CDR1 and YYNGEE as CDR2. Between the V and J ends, shortened by 3 bases and 7 bases respectively, the junction contains 7 bases. The CDR3 measures 11 amino acids from cysteine to phenylalanine. Only the CDR3 part of the read is kept: 33 bases, read in frame from the first base. This sample was taken from a study of blood T cells in healthy people across ages (dated by TCRdb to about 2015). Context from the whole study: In model experiments, template switching captured about one uniquely barcoded TCR beta cDNA molecule for every two T cells. The study measured age-related changes in TCR beta repertoire diversity using deep sequencing normalized with unique cDNA molecular identifiers. The donors were divided into four age groups: young (average around 16 years), middle-aged (over 35), aged (around 67) and long-lived (82). Donors of different ages were randomly distributed across sequencing lanes to avoid experimental bias. For two donors (one aged 18 to 29 and one aged 80 or older), the study analyzed two additional independent replicas of 1 million unique cDNA reads from the same blood draw.

The receptor library was made with 5' RACE. The instrument was an Illumina HiSeq 2500. A second about 6 to 11 cycle PCR used a sample-barcoded 5' primer and a J-beta primer mix. A unique molecular identifier was introduced onto each TCR beta cDNA molecule by a template-switch 5' adaptor carrying 12 random nucleotides. At least 3 million CDR3-containing paired-end reads were obtained from each sample. First-strand cDNA synthesis was performed from all RNA using the Mint cDNA synthesis kit, with priming by a TRBC-specific oligonucleotide. After uracil-DNA glycosylase treatment, a first 18-cycle PCR used universal primers M1SS and BC2_uni_R on all cDNA. The paper's processing steps were these. For normalization, 1 million high-quality reads, each with a distinct molecular identifier, were randomly selected from each sample. Instead of being binned into consensus sequences, reads that shared molecular identifiers were thrown out. MiTCR, set to a Q25 quality threshold and the strictest error-elimination algorithm, was used for CDR3 identification, clonotype clustering and error correction. A nonparametric unseen species model with Euler transformation was used to estimate a lower bound on total TCR beta diversity. TCRdb ran its own pipeline on the public reads, namely fastp trimming at Q25 and MiXCR clone calling, and kept in-frame beta chains. Each CDR3 protein appears once, grouped with its most common genes and DNA. The authors' filters were not applied to this entry. The sample table lists roughly 2 million distinct CDR3 sequences, just under 50% of them with a count of one. Of the sample, approximately 2.1% falls within the top ten clones.

The paper's findings and limits, for the study overall: Total diversity estimates from one million sequenced T cells were considered lower bounds and underestimates. Because the CMV infection status of the donors was unknown, age-related changes in expanded clonotypes may potentially have been confounded. Conclusive comparison of naive and antigen-experienced compartments was prevented by the profiling of bulk unsorted PBMCs. There was a strong correlation between observed TCR beta diversity and the percentage of naive T cells measured by flow cytometry. Observed TCR beta diversity per million T cells fell roughly linearly with age, and a significant reduction was already apparent by age roughly 40. Compared with the aged group, more naive CD4+ T cells, fewer expanded clones and increased TCR diversity were shown by the long-lived group, suggesting age selection.

Donors were approximately 42 systemically healthy Caucasian individuals from Russia aged roughly 6 to 95 years. Ten milliliters of peripheral blood were drawn from each donor into EDTA-treated Vacutainer tubes. Ficoll-Paque density-gradient centrifugation was used to isolate PBMCs, with at least 6 million obtained per sample. Total RNA, at least 6 micrograms per sample, was extracted from PBMCs with Trizol reagent. For every donor, flow cytometry on a PBMC aliquot measured the percentage of naive CD45RAhigh/CD27high T cells. This sequence was found in a woman in her 40s in good health. Sequencing was done on a sample of blood. The rearranged chain carries TRBV9 and TRBJ1-1; the D gene is possibly TRBD1, with 6 bases matching. In nucleotides, the sequence is TGTGCCAGCAGCGCGGACAGTGAAGCTTTCTTT. Its protein reads: CASSADSEAFF.